The 31 T cell receptor beta chains below all came from one sample that was sequenced in a study of human T cells and chemical hapten exposure (dated by TCRdb to the early 2020s). Libraries were constructed by RACE. The sequencer listed for this sample is NextSeq 500. TCRdb reprocessed the public reads (quality trimming at Q25 with fastp, clone calling with MiXCR) and kept in-frame beta chains. Identical CDR3 protein sequences are pooled into one entry, listed with their most common genes and DNA. This sample has roughly 190,000 distinct CDR3 sequences in its table, and approximately 20% of those were observed once. The ten largest clones take up approximately 6.7% of the sample. The label giving this sample's time point can be read as: patch test 1, 2 weeks after DPC sensitization. This sample's treatment or condition label indicates: therapeutic diphenylcyclopropenone sensitization with weekly scalp DPC.

The material was whole blood, obtained in connection with sensitization to the hapten diphenylcyclopropenone (DPC). Source of these receptors: a woman between 50 and 59 years old with alopecia areata. Some clones in this sample may be carry-over from other donors' samples.

This clonotype came up many times. The chain couples TRBV29-1 to TRBJ1-2, with 8 bases fitting TRBD1. There are 11 residues in the CDR3. J lost 7 bases, V lost 5 bases, and 3 bases had no gene match. CDR1 is SQVTM, CDR2 ANQGSEA, per germline. The CDR3 reads CSVYGQGGYTF. CDR3 DNA: TGCAGCGTTTACGGACAGGGTGGCTACACCTTC.

This sequence joins TRBV12-3 or TRBV12-4 and TRBJ1-6; possibly TRBD1 for D (5 bases). V was pared by 6 bases and J by 6 bases, with 9 bases between. CDR3 length: 13 residues. Written as DNA, the CDR3 is TGTGCCAGCAGGCGGGGCCTTAATTCACCCCTCCACTTT. It specifies CASRRGLNSPLHF.

In this sample, this clonotype turned up many times. This chain joins TRBV10-3 and TRBJ2-1, with 7 bases matching TRBD2. V shed 1 base, J shed 5 bases, and the junction held 2 bases outside the gene matches. This CDR3 comprises 14 residues. Germline V lookup: CDR1 ENHRY, CDR2 SYGVKD. The chain's CDR3 is CAISELREHNEQFF. The CDR3 bases are TGTGCCATCAGTGAGTTGCGGGAGCACAATGAGCAGTTCTTC.

This clonotype has a handful of counts. This sequence joins TRBV20-1 and TRBJ2-5, with D possibly TRBD1 on 6 matching bases. V lost 0 bases to trimming and J lost 1 base, with 15 bases between them. Germline-derived CDR1 and CDR2 are DFQATT and SNEGSKA (reference sequence). This CDR3 is 16 amino acids long. The CDR3 sequence: CSARDLNRASQETQYF. Written as DNA, the CDR3 is TGCAGTGCTAGAGATCTGAACAGGGCCAGCCAAGAGACCCAGTACTTC.

The rearrangement links TRBV29-1 to TRBJ2-6; D perhaps matches TRBD1 (6 bases). This CDR3 is built from 15 residues. Trimming stripped 3 bases from V and 0 bases from J, with 9 bases between. Germline CDR1 and CDR2: SQVTM and ANQGSEA. The CDR3 loop is CSVDGDNSGANVLTF. The CDR3 DNA is TGCAGCGTTGACGGGGACAACTCTGGGGCCAACGTCCTGACTTTC.

The rearrangement joins TRBV9 to TRBJ2-1; D perhaps matches TRBD1 (6 bases). Germline-derived CDR1 and CDR2 are SGDLS and YYNGEE. V was clipped by 5 bases and J by 3 bases, with 15 bases between them. This CDR3 has 15 residues. In nucleotides, the CDR3 is TGTGCCAGCAGTGTTACAGGGACCTTCTACAATGAGCAGTTCTTC. Translated: CASSVTGTFYNEQFF. The entire variable domain, with the rest obtained from reference TRBV9 and TRBJ2-1, is as follows: DSGVTQTPKHLITATGQRVTLRCSPRSGDLSVYWYQQSLDQGLQFLIQYYNGEERAKGNILERFSAQQFPDLHSELNLSSLELGDSALYFCASSVTGTFYNEQFFGPGTRLTVL.

In this sample, this clonotype turned up a few times. The rearrangement uses TRBV29-1 and TRBJ1-2; perhaps TRBD1 as D (6 bases). CDR3 length: 14 amino acids. Germline V gene sequence: CDR1 SQVTM, CDR2 ANQGSEA. Trimming took 1 base from V and 4 from J, leaving 13 bases between them. This CDR3 is CSVEVAGGGYGYTF. The CDR3, as DNA: TGCAGCGTTGAAGTTGCGGGGGGCGGCTATGGCTACACCTTC. The variable domain in full, with the rest retrieved from reference TRBV29-1 and TRBJ1-2, is SAVISQKPSRDICQRGTSLTIQCQVDSQVTMMFWYRQQPGQSLTLIATANQGSEATYESGFVIDKFPISRPNLTFSTLTVSNMSPEDSSIYLCSVEVAGGGYGYTFGSGTRLTVV.

As concerns this clonotype: A read error may produce the germline difference seen at one junction end. V and J are TRBV7-8 and TRBJ1-5; 8 nucleotides align to TRBD1. The CDR3 covers 16 residues. CDR1 SGHVS and CDR2 FQNEAQ come from the germline V gene. The CDR3 sequence is CASSLPGGFRDQPRHF. The CDR3 DNA reads TGTGCCAGCAGCCTACCAGGGGGCTTTAGGGATCAGCCCCGGCATTTT.

In this sample, this clonotype turned up a few times. This chain joins TRBV6-5 and TRBJ1-2, with a weak D call TRBD1 (6 bases). Trimming removed 0 bases from V and 7 bases from J, with 15 bases in between. Germline V gene data show CDR1 as MNHEY and CDR2 as SVGAGI. This CDR3 is built from 15 residues. The CDR3 DNA follows: TGTGCCAGCAGTTACTCAGGCAGGGGCGCTGGTGGCTACACCTTC. This gives the protein CASSYSGRGAGGYTF.

The chain combines TRBV4-2 with TRBJ2-7; 9 bases match TRBD2. The CDR3 has 16 residues. Germline-derived CDR1 and CDR2 are LGHNA and YNFKEQ. J was trimmed by 0 bases and V by 4 bases; bases with no gene match: 7. DNA for the CDR3: TGTGCCAGCAGCCGATCTGGGACTAGCTTCTCCTACGAGCAGTACTTC. It is translated as CASSRSGTSFSYEQYF.

The V gene is TRBV3-1, the J gene TRBJ2-1, with D possibly matching TRBD2 (5 bases). Looked up from germline, CDR1 is LGHDT and CDR2 is YNNKEL (reference sequence). There are 16 residues in the CDR3. V lost 0 bases and J lost 1, with 10 bases in between. CDR3 loop: CASSQDIGGSYNEQFF. CDR3 sequence (DNA): TGTGCCAGCAGCCAAGATATCGGCGGGTCCTACAATGAGCAGTTCTTC.

The J gene is TRBJ2-1, the V gene TRBV2, with 10 bases fitting TRBD2. The CDR3 sequence is 12 residues long. The V gene's germline CDR1 is SNHLY and CDR2 FYNNEI. The junction had 3 bases not matched to a gene; V was cut back by 7 bases and J by 9 bases. This CDR3 is CASMRLAGEQFF. The CDR3 DNA is TGTGCCAGCATGAGACTAGCGGGTGAGCAGTTCTTC.

The rearrangement uses TRBV21-1 and TRBJ2-3; the DNA was not compared with TRBD2, the D call given in the table. TRBV21-1 counts as a pseudogene. CDR3 size: 18 residues. The CDR3 DNA is TGTGCCAGCAGCAAAAAGGGACTAGCGGGAGGGCCAACAGATACGCAGTATTTT. This codes for CASSKKGLAGGPTDTQYF.

This clonotype was detected many times. This chain connects TRBV11-1 to TRBJ2-7; 7 bases fit TRBD1. Germline V CDR1 and CDR2: SGHAT, FQDESV (reference sequence). Losses at the gene ends were 10 bases for V and 5 bases for J; bases not matched to a gene: 11. This CDR3 is built from 13 residues. CDR3 residues: CATSGTARDEQYF. CDR3 DNA: TGTGCCACTTCCGGGACAGCAAGGGACGAGCAGTACTTC. The entire variable domain, with the rest obtained from reference TRBV11-1 and TRBJ2-7, is as follows: EAEVAQSPRYKITEKSQAVAFWCDPISGHATLYWYRQILGQGPELLVQFQDESVVDDSQLPKDRFSAERLKGVDSTLKIQPAELGDSAMYLCATSGTARDEQYFGPGTRLTVT.

The chain recombines TRBV18 with TRBJ2-3; D not resolved. The CDR3 length is 18 residues. Trimming removed 1 base at V and 2 bases at J, with 19 bases between. CDR1 and CDR2 from the germline V gene are KGHSH and LQKENI. The chain's CDR3 is CASSPLPRTDLATDTQYF. CDR3 sequence (DNA): TGTGCCAGCTCACCACTTCCTAGGACGGACCTCGCCACAGATACGCAGTATTTT.

V and J are TRBV2 and TRBJ1-1, with TRBD1 as a possible D gene (5 bases). Germline V gene data show CDR1 as SNHLY and CDR2 as FYNNEI. The ends were cut back, 8 bases at V and 0 bases at J, with 19 bases in the middle. The CDR3 is 16 amino acids. The CDR3 sequence is CASGGALRGLNTEAFF. The CDR3 nucleotides read TGTGCCAGCGGCGGGGCTTTGAGGGGTTTGAACACTGAAGCTTTCTTT.

This clonotype was observed a handful of times. The CDR3 DNA sequence: TGCAGCGGACGTACAGGGACGATCAACACTGAAGCTTTCTTT. It encodes CSGRTGTINTEAFF. The V call is TRBV29-1, the J call TRBJ1-1, with D tentatively TRBD1 (6 bases). V lost 7 bases and J 2 bases, leaving 17 bases between the germline ends. This CDR3 comprises 14 residues. Germline lookup yields CDR1 SQVTM and CDR2 ANQGSEA.

The gene calls are TRBV5-1 and TRBJ2-2; 8 bases are a match to TRBD2. Germline V CDR1 and CDR2: SGHRS, YFSETQ. V shed 4 bases and J 2 bases; nucleotides not matched to a gene: 10. The CDR3 sequence is 17 residues long. The CDR3 sequence: CASSGPGLVPNTGELFF. The CDR3 DNA reads TGCGCCAGCAGCGGACCGGGACTAGTGCCCAACACCGGGGAGCTGTTTTTT.

This clonotype came up a few times. This chain joins TRBV2 and TRBJ1-5, with D unresolved. The CDR3 has 15 residues. Germline CDR1 and CDR2: SNHLY and FYNNEI. The ends were cut back, 1 base at V and 2 bases at J, with 9 bases in the middle. The CDR3 region has the DNA TGTGCCAGCAGTGAAGGGGCCTGGGGCAATCAGCCCCAGCATTTT. It encodes CASSEGAWGNQPQHF. Supplemented by reference TRBV2 and TRBJ1-5, the full variable domain reads EPEVTQTPSHQVTQMGQEVILRCVPISNHLYFYWYRQILGQKVEFLVSFYNNEISEKSEIFDDQFSVERPDGSNFTLKIRSTKLEDSAMYFCASSEGAWGNQPQHFGDGTRLSIL.

This clonotype was counted only a few times. This chain's CDR3 is CASSYSRAVEQYF. In DNA, the CDR3 is TGTGCCAGCAGTTACTCGCGTGCGGTGGAACAGTACTTC. The V gene is TRBV6-5, the J gene TRBJ2-7; D call uncertain. Trimming took 0 bases from V and 10 from J, leaving 13 bases between them. The germline CDR1 and CDR2 sequences are MNHEY and SVGAGI. The CDR3 loop spans 13 amino acids.

In its sample, this clonotype was seen once. The chain is built from TRBV9 and TRBJ2-2; 12 bases fit TRBD1. V trimming: 4 bases; J trimming: 7 bases; junction bases outside the gene matches: 5. The CDR3 totals 15 residues. Per germline, CDR1 SGDLS and CDR2 YYNGEE. CDR3 in DNA: TGTGCCAGCAGCTCAGGGACAGGGGGCATCGGGGAGCTGTTTTTT. It codes for CASSSGTGGIGELFF.

J is TRBJ2-3 and V is TRBV20-1, with 8 bases fitting TRBD2. The germline gives CDR1 DFQATT, CDR2 SNEGSKA (reference sequence). J lost 0 bases, V lost 6 bases, and 11 bases had no gene match. The CDR3 sequence is 16 residues long. The chain's CDR3 is CSAPRSPSGSTDTQYF. Here the CDR3 DNA reads TGCAGTGCCCCCAGATCCCCTAGCGGGAGCACAGATACGCAGTATTTT.

This clonotype was seen a single time. The V and J genes are TRBV29-1 and TRBJ2-5, with D unresolved. This CDR3 has 12 amino acids. Deletions cut 7 bases from V and 1 base from J, with 10 bases between. The germline gives CDR1 SQVTM, CDR2 ANQGSEA. The CDR3 nucleotides are TGCAGCGCCAGCCGGGCCCAAGAGACCCAGTACTTC. It is translated as CSASRAQETQYF.

This clonotype has just a few counts. The chain uses TRBV6-6 and TRBJ1-2; D is ambiguous. Trimming shortened V by 0 bases and J by 2 bases, and 7 bases separated the two germline ends. This CDR3 spans 14 amino acids. Germline CDR1 MNHNY, CDR2 SVGAGI (reference sequence). CDR3 sequence reads: CASSYSKGNYGYTF. In nucleotides, the CDR3 is TGTGCCAGCAGTTACTCAAAGGGAAACTATGGCTACACCTTC.

The V call is TRBV6-5, the J call TRBJ2-1; TRBD2 matches 7 bases. V trimming: 2 bases; J trimming: 7 bases; junction bases outside the gene matches: 8. Germline CDR1 and CDR2: MNHEY and SVGAGI. The CDR3 spans 15 residues. The CDR3 is CASSYGEGGKNEQFF. The CDR3 DNA follows: TGTGCCAGCAGTTACGGGGAGGGCGGGAAGAATGAGCAGTTCTTC.

This clonotype was detected only once. The J gene is TRBJ1-1, the V gene TRBV11-1, with D possibly matching TRBD1 (6 bases). V lost 5 bases and J lost 10, with 14 bases in between. This CDR3 has 12 residues. From germline, CDR1 is SGHAT and CDR2 FQDESV (reference sequence). The DNA of the CDR3 is TGTGCCAGCAGCCATTCAGGGGCGGGAGCTTTCTTT. Protein: CASSHSGAGAFF.

The rearrangement uses TRBV3-1 and TRBJ1-5; D is uncertain. V lost 4 bases, J lost 6 bases, and 10 bases lay in between. CDR1 is LGHDT and CDR2 is YNNKEL in the germline V gene (reference sequence). The CDR3 runs 13 residues. The CDR3 sequence is CASSLLGFQPQHF. As DNA, the CDR3 is TGTGCCAGCAGCCTTTTAGGGTTTCAGCCCCAGCATTTT.

This clonotype has just a few counts. The gene calls are TRBV9 and TRBJ2-5, with no clear D. V was cut by 3 bases and J by 5 bases, with 17 bases left in between. There are 15 residues in the CDR3. Germline values: CDR1 SGDLS, CDR2 YYNGEE. Written as DNA, the CDR3 is TGTGCCAGCAGCGCTCGGACCGACCCCGAGGAGACCCAGTACTTC. Amino acids: CASSARTDPEETQYF. Filled out from reference TRBV9 and TRBJ2-5, the complete variable domain reads DSGVTQTPKHLITATGQRVTLRCSPRSGDLSVYWYQQSLDQGLQFLIQYYNGEERAKGNILERFSAQQFPDLHSELNLSSLELGDSALYFCASSARTDPEETQYFGPGTRLLVL.

In this sample, this clonotype turned up a few times. The CDR3 sequence: CSGSNSYNEQFF. CDR3 nucleotides: TGCAGCGGGAGTAACTCCTACAATGAGCAGTTCTTC. The V gene is TRBV29-1, the J gene TRBJ2-1, with no clear D. The V end was cut by 7 bases, the J end by 0 bases, with 7 bases between. Germline CDR1 is SQVTM and CDR2 is ANQGSEA. The CDR3 totals 12 residues.

The chain recombines TRBV7-3 with TRBJ2-6; possible D gene TRBD2, 6 bases. The CDR3 is 16 amino acids. V gave up 5 bases and J gave up 1 base, with 12 bases separating them. The V gene's germline CDR1 is SGHTA and CDR2 FQGTGA. The CDR3 region is CASSRPRGSGANVLTF. The CDR3 coding sequence is TGTGCCAGCAGCCGGCCTCGGGGGTCTGGGGCCAACGTCCTGACTTTC.

The gene calls are TRBV12-3 or TRBV12-4 and TRBJ1-5; D is unclear. This CDR3 spans 13 amino acids. Trimming cost V 4 bases and J 8 bases, with 12 bases left between them. The CDR3 is CASSSRVIEPQHF. The CDR3 DNA follows: TGTGCCAGCAGTTCAAGGGTGATCGAGCCCCAGCATTTT.